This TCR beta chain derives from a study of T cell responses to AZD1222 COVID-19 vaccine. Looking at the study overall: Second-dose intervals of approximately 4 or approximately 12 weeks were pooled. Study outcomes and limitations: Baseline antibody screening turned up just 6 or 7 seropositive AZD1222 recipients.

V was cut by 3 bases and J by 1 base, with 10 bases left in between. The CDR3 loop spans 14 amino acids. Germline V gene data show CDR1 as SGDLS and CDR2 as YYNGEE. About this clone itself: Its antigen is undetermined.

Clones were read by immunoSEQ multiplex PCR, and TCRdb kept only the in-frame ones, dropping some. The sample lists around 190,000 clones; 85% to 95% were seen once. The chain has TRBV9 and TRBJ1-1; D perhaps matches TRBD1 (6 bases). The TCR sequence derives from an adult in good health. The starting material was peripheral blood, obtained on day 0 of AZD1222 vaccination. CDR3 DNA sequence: TGTGCCAGCAGCGCCTTACAGGGGAACACTGAAGCTTTCTTT. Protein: CASSALQGNTEAFF.